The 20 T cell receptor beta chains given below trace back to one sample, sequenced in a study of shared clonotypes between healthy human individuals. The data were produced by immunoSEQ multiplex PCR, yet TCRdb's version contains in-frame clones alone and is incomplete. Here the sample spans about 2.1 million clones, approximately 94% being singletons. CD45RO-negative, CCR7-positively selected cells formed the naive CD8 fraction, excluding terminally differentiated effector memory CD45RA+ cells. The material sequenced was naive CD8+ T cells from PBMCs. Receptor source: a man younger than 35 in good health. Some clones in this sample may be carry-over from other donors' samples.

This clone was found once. The CDR3 sequence is CASSLDRGQETQYF. CDR3 DNA sequence: TGTGCCAGCAGCTTAGACAGGGGGCAAGAGACCCAGTACTTC. This chain links TRBV7-2 with TRBJ2-5, with 8 positions matching TRBD1. Germline V lookup: CDR1 SGHTA, CDR2 FQGNSA. The CDR3 spans 14 residues. V shed 1 base, J shed 2 bases, and the junction held 0 bases outside the gene matches.

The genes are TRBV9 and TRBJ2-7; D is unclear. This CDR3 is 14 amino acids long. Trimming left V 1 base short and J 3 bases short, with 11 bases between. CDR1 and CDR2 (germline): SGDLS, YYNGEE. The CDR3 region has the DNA TGTGCCAGCAGCGTAAGAAGGGAAGACTACGAGCAGTACTTC. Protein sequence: CASSVRREDYEQYF. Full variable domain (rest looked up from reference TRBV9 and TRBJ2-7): DSGVTQTPKHLITATGQRVTLRCSPRSGDLSVYWYQQSLDQGLQFLIQYYNGEERAKGNILERFSAQQFPDLHSELNLSSLELGDSALYFCASSVRREDYEQYFGPGTRLTVT.

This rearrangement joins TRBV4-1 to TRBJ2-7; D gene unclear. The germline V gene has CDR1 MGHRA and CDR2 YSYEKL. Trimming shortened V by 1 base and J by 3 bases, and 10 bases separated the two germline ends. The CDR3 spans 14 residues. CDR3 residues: CASSQATRYYEQYF. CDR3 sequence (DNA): TGCGCCAGCAGCCAAGCGACAAGATACTACGAGCAGTACTTC.

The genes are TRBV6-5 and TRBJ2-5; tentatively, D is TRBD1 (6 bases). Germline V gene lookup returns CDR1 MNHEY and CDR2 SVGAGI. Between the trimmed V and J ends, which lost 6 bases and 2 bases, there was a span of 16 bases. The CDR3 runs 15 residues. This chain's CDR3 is CASSAGTIAQETQYF. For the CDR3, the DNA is TGTGCCAGCAGCGCCGGGACAATAGCACAAGAGACCCAGTACTTC.

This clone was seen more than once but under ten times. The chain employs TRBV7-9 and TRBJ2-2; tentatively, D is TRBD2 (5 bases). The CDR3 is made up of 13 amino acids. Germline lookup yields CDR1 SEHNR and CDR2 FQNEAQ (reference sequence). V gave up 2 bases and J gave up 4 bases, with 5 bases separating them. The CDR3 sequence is CASSLTSTGELFF. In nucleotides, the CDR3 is TGTGCCAGCAGCTTAACTAGCACCGGGGAGCTGTTTTTT.

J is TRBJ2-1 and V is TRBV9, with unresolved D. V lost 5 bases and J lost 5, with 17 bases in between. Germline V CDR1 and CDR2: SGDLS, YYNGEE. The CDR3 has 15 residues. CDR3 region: CASSIMAPSNNEQFF. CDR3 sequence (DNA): TGTGCCAGCAGTATCATGGCGCCGAGCAACAATGAGCAGTTCTTC.

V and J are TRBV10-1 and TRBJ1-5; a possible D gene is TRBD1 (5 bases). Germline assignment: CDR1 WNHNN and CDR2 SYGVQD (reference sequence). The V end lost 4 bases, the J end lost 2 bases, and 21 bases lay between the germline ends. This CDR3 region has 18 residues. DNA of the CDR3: TGCGCCAGCAGTGGGCCTCTTGGGGGTCCCGACGGCAATCAGCCCCAGCATTTT. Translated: CASSGPLGGPDGNQPQHF.

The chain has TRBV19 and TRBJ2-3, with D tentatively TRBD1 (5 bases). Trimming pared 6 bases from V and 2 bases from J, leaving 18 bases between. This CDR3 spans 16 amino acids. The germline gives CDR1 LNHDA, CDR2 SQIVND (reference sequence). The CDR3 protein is CASSNSDNSFTDTQYF. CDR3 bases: TGTGCCAGTAGCAATTCGGACAACTCATTCACAGATACGCAGTATTTT.

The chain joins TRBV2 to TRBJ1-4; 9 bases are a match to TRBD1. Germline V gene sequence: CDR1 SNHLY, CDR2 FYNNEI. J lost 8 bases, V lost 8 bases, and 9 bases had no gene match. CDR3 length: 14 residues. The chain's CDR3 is CASGFGQGTEKLFF. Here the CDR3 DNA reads TGTGCCAGCGGGTTCGGACAGGGGACGGAAAAACTGTTTTTT.

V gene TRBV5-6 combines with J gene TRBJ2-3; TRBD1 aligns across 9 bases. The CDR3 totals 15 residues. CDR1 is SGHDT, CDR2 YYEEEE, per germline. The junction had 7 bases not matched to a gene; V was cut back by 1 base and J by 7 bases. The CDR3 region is CASSLMGQGLYTQYF. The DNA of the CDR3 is TGTGCCAGCAGCTTGATGGGACAGGGCTTGTATACGCAGTATTTT.

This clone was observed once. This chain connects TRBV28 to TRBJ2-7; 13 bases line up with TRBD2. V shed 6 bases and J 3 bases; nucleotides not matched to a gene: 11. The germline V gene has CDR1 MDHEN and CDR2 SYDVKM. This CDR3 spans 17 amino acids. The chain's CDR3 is CASSLGLAGVSIYEQYF. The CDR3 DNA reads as TGTGCCAGCAGCCTTGGACTAGCGGGAGTGAGTATCTACGAGCAGTACTTC.

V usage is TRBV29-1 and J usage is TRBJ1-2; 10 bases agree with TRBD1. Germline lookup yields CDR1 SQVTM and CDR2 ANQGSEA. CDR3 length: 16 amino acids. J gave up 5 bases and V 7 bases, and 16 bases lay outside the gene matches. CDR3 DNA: TGCAGCGCCCCCAGCGAGAGACCGGGACAGGGGTATGGCTACACCTTC. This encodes CSAPSERPGQGYGYTF. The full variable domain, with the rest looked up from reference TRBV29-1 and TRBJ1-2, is SAVISQKPSRDICQRGTSLTIQCQVDSQVTMMFWYRQQPGQSLTLIATANQGSEATYESGFVIDKFPISRPNLTFSTLTVSNMSPEDSSIYLCSAPSERPGQGYGYTFGSGTRLTVV.

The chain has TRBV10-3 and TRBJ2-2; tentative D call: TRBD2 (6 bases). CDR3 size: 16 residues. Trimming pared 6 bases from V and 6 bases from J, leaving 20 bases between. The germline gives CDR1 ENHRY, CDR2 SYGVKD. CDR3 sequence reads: CAIRPWGTGEAGELFF. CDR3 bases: TGTGCCATCAGACCCTGGGGGACCGGGGAGGCCGGGGAGCTGTTTTTT.

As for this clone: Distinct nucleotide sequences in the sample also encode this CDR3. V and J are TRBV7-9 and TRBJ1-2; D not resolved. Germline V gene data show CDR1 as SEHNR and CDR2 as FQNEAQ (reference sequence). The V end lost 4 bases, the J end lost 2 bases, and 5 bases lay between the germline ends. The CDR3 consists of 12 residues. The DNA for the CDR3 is TGTGCCAGCAGCTCCGGGAACTATGGCTACACCTTC. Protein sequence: CASSSGNYGYTF. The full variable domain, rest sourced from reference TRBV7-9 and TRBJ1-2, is DTGVSQNPRHKITKRGQNVTFRCDPISEHNRLYWYRQTLGQGPEFLTYFQNEAQLEKSRLLSDRFSAERPKGSFSTLEIQRTEQGDSAMYLCASSSGNYGYTFGSGTRLTVV.

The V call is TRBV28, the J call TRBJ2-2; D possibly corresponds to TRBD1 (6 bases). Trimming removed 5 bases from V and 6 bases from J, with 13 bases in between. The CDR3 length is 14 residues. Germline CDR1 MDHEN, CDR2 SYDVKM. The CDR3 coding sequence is TGTGCCAGCAGTATAACAGGGTTTCCCGGGGAGCTGTTTTTT. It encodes CASSITGFPGELFF.

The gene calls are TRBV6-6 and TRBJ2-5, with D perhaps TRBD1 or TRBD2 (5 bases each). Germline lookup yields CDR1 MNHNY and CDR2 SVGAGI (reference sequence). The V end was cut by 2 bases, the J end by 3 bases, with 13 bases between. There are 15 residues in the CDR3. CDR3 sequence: CASSYLGQGEETQYF. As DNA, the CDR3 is TGTGCCAGCAGTTACCTTGGGCAGGGAGAAGAGACCCAGTACTTC.

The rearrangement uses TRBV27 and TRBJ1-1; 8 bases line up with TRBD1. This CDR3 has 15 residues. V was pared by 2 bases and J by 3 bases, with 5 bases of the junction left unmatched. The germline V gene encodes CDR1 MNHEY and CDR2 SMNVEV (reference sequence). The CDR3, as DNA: TGTGCCAGCAGTTTAAGTACAGGGGGGGACACTGAAGCTTTCTTT. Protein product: CASSLSTGGDTEAFF.

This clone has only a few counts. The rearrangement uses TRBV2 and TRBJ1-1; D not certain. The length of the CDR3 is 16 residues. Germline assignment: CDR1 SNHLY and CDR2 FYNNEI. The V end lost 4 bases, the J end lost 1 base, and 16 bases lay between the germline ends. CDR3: CASSVGLRGWNTEAFF. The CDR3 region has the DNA TGTGCCAGCAGTGTGGGCTTACGGGGTTGGAACACTGAAGCTTTCTTT.

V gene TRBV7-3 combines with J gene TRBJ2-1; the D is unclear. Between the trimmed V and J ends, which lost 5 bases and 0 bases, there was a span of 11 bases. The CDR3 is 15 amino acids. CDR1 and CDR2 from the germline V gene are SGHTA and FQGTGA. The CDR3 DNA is TGTGCCAGCAGCGAAGGTGCTAGCTCCTACAATGAGCAGTTCTTC. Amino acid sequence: CASSEGASSYNEQFF.

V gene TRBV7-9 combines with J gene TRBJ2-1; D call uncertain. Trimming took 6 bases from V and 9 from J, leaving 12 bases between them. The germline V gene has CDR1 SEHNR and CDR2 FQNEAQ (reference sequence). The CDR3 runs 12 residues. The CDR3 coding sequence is TGTGCCAGCAGACCCGCCCCCCCTGAGCAGTTCTTC. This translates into CASRPAPPEQFF.